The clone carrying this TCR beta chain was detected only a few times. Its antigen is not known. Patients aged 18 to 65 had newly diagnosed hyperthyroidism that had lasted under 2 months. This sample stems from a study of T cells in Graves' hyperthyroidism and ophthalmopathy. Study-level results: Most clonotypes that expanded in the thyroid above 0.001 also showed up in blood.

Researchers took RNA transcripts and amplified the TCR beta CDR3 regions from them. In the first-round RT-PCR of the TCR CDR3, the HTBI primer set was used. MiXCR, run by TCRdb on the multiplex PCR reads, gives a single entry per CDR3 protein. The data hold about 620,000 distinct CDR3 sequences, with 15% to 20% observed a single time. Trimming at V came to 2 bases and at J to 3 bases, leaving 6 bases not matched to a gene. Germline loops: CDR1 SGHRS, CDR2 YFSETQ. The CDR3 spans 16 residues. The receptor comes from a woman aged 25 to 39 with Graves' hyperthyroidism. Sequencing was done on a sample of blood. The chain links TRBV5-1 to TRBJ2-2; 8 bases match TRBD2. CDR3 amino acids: CASSFSAGGDTGELFF. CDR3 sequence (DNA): TGCGCCAGCAGCTTCTCGGCGGGGGGAGACACCGGGGAGCTGTTTTTT.